Below, one T cell receptor beta chain is given with its context. Its antigen is as yet unknown. Germline CDR1 is SGHRS and CDR2 is YFSETQ. This CDR3 comprises 14 residues. The data are from a study of T cells expressing NK-cell markers. As the method of synthesis, 5'RACE template switching with UMIs yielded TCR beta cDNA. Following a re-call of the 5' RACE reads, TCRdb has one entry per CDR3 protein and lacks DNA. In all, the sample yields hundreds of thousands of distinct CDR3 sequences. Study-wide results and limits: A few of the donors also had these clonotypes leading their CD3+CD56-NKG2C+ fraction.

The genes are TRBV5-1 and TRBJ2-2; TCRdb's D gene call, TRBD2, goes unchecked for lack of DNA. The clonotype was recovered from a woman between 18 and 70 years old in good health. The sequenced material came from blood T cells: a sorted CD56 or NKG2C T cell subset, CD4+ or CD8+ T cells, or bulk PBMC T cells (not recorded which). This CDR3 reads CASSPSGDTGELFF.